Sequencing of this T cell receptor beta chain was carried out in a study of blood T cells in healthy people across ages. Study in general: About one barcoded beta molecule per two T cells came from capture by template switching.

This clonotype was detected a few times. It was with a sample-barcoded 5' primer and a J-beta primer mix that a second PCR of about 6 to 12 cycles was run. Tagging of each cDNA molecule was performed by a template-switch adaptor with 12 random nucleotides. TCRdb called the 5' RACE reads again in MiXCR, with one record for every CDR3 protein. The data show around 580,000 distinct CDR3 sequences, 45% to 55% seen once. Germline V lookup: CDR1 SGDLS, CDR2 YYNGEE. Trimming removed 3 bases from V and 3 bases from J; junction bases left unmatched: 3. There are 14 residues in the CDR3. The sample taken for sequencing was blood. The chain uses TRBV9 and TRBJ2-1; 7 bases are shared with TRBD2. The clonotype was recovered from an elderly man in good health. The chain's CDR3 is CASSAAGVYNEQFF. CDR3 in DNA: TGTGCCAGCAGCGCCGCGGGAGTCTACAATGAGCAGTTCTTC.